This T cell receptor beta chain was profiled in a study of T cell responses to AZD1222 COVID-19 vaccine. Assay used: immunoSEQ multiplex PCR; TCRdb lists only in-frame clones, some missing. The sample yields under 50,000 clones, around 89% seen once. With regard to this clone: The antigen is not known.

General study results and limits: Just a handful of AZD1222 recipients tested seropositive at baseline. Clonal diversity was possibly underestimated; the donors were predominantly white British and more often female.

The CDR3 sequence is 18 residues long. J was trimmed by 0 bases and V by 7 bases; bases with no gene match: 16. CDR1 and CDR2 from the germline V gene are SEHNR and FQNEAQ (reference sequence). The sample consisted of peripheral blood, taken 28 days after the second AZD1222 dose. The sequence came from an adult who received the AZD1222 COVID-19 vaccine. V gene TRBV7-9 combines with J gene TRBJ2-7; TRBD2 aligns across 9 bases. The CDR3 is CASTLGVAGASSSYEQYF. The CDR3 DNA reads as TGTGCCAGCACCCTAGGGGTAGCGGGAGCAAGCAGCTCCTACGAGCAGTACTTC. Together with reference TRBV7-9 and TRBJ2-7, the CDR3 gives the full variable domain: DTGVSQNPRHKITKRGQNVTFRCDPISEHNRLYWYRQTLGQGPEFLTYFQNEAQLEKSRLLSDRFSAERPKGSFSTLEIQRTEQGDSAMYLCASTLGVAGASSSYEQYFGPGTRLTVT.